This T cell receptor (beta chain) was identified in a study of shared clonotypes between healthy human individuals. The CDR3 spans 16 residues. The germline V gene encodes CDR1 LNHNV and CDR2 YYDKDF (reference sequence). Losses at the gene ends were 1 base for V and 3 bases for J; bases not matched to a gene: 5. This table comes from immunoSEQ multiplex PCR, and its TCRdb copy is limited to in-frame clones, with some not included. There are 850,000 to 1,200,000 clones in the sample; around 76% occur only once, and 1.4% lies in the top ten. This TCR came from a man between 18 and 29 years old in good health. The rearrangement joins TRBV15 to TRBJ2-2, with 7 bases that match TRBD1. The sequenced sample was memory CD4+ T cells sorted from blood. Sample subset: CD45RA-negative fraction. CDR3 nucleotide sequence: TGTGCCACCAGCAGAGGACAGGGCTGGGACACCGGGGAGCTGTTTTTT. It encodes CATSRGQGWDTGELFF. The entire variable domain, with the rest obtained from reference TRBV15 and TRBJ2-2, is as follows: DAMVIQNPRYQVTQFGKPVTLSCSQTLNHNVMYWYQQKSSQAPKLLFHYYDKDFNNEADTPDNFQSRRPNTSFCFLDIRSPGLGDTAMYLCATSRGQGWDTGELFFGEGSRLTVL.